The next 17 T cell receptor beta chains were all read from a single sample in a study of blood T cell repertoires in COVID-19. The table came from immunoSEQ multiplex PCR; TCRdb's copy has only in-frame clones and leaves some out. The table lists around 220,000 clones, just over 90% of them singletons. The sequencing input was PBMCs or T cells enriched from blood (not recorded which). These receptors all come from a woman younger than 35 who had recovered from COVID-19.

The count of this clone is one. The V and J genes are TRBV2 and TRBJ1-1; the D gene is possibly TRBD1 (5 bases). CDR1 SNHLY and CDR2 FYNNEI come from the germline V gene. V dropped 4 bases and J dropped 1 base, with 13 bases sitting between them. The length of the CDR3 is 15 residues. This chain's CDR3 is CASSVGGAANTEAFF. The DNA of the CDR3 is TGTGCCAGCAGTGTCGGAGGGGCCGCGAACACTGAAGCTTTCTTT.

J is TRBJ2-1 and V is TRBV28; 8 bases are shared with TRBD2. This CDR3 spans 16 amino acids. With 5 bases clipped from V and 10 bases from J, the junction kept 16 bases outside the gene matches. The V gene's germline CDR1 is MDHEN and CDR2 SYDVKM. The CDR3 region is CASSPPGGSGSREQFF. In DNA form, the CDR3 reads TGTGCCAGCAGTCCCCCCGGAGGGAGCGGGAGTCGGGAGCAGTTCTTC.

This chain links TRBV5-1 with TRBJ1-1; the D is unclear. V was shortened by 0 bases and J by 7 bases, with 10 bases between the two germline ends. CDR1 and CDR2 (germline): SGHRS, YFSETQ. The CDR3 covers 13 residues. The CDR3 DNA follows: TGCGCCAGCAGCTTGGGAGGGAAGGGTGAAGCTTTCTTT. Its protein product is CASSLGGKGEAFF.

This sequence joins TRBV6-5 and TRBJ2-7; weak D call: TRBD2 (5 bases). The CDR3 runs to 15 residues. Germline V gives CDR1 MNHEY, CDR2 SVGAGI. Trimming took 3 bases from V and 2 from J, leaving 14 bases between them. The CDR3 DNA follows: TGTGCCAGCAGTTATCTGGCGGGCCGTACCTACGAGCAGTACTTC. It encodes CASSYLAGRTYEQYF.

The chain links TRBV24-1 to TRBJ1-2, with D possibly TRBD1 on 5 matching bases. Trimming removed 4 bases from V and 4 bases from J, with 6 bases in between. The CDR3 sequence is 12 residues long. From germline, CDR1 is KGHDR and CDR2 SFDVKD. The CDR3 loop is CATSDQGYGYTF. For the CDR3, the DNA is TGTGCCACCAGTGACCAGGGCTATGGCTACACCTTC.

The chain links TRBV12-5 to TRBJ1-2, with D uncertain. Germline V CDR1 and CDR2: LGHNT, FRNRAP. This CDR3 is 13 amino acids long. Trimming pared 1 base from V and 10 bases from J, leaving 13 bases between. In DNA form, the CDR3 reads TGTGCTAGTGGTTTGGCTGGGGAGAGTCCCTACACCTTC. Translated, it gives CASGLAGESPYTF.

The chain links TRBV7-8 to TRBJ1-2, with TRBD1 matching over 11 bases. The CDR3 totals 13 residues. V lost 4 bases and J lost 7; bases outside the gene matches: 2. Per germline, CDR1 SGHVS and CDR2 FQNEAQ. In DNA form, the CDR3 reads TGTGCCAGCAGCTCCGGACAGGGGGCTGGCTACACCTTC. Translation: CASSSGQGAGYTF.

The chain recombines TRBV29-1 with TRBJ1-3, with D unclear. The ends were cut back, 6 bases at V and 4 bases at J, with 13 bases in the middle. The CDR3 contains 13 residues. CDR1 SQVTM and CDR2 ANQGSEA come from the germline V gene. CDR3 protein: CSVVSGYGNTIYF. In DNA, the CDR3 is TGCAGCGTGGTTTCGGGGTACGGAAACACCATATATTTT.

The chain joins TRBV6-6 to TRBJ1-2; 7 nucleotides align to TRBD1. The CDR3 length is 12 residues. J lost 7 bases, V lost 7 bases, and 6 bases had no gene match. CDR1 is MNHNY and CDR2 is SVGAGI in the germline V gene (reference sequence). As DNA, the CDR3 is TGTGCCAGCAAAGACAGGGCCTCTGGCTACACCTTC. Translated: CASKDRASGYTF.

This clone appeared a single time. V and J are TRBV2 and TRBJ2-1, with 10 nucleotides matching TRBD2. J gave up 5 bases and V 6 bases, and 7 bases lay outside the gene matches. CDR1 is SNHLY, CDR2 FYNNEI, per germline. CDR3 length: 15 amino acids. The CDR3 DNA reads TGTGCCAGCAGGTCACTAGCGGGGCTAAACAATGAGCAGTTCTTC. Protein product: CASRSLAGLNNEQFF.

CDR3 bases: TGTGCCAGCAGCTTAGCTGGGACAGATTACAATGAGCAGTTCTTC. It is translated as CASSLAGTDYNEQFF. V and J are TRBV7-8 and TRBJ2-1; the match to TRBD1 covers 7 bases. V lost 0 bases to trimming and J lost 4 bases; unmatched junction nucleotides: 3. This CDR3 comprises 15 residues. Germline values: CDR1 SGHVS, CDR2 FQNEAQ. Filled out from reference TRBV7-8 and TRBJ2-1, the complete variable domain reads GAGVSQSPRYKVAKRGQDVALRCDPISGHVSLFWYQQALGQGPEFLTYFQNEAQLDKSGLPSDRFFAERPEGSVSTLKIQRTQQEDSAVYLCASSLAGTDYNEQFFGPGTRLTVL.

V gene TRBV10-2 combines with J gene TRBJ1-2; D gene ambiguous. The CDR3 is made up of 14 amino acids. Germline V CDR1 and CDR2: WSHSY, SAAADI. V was trimmed by 4 bases and J by 2 bases, leaving 11 bases between them. CDR3 in amino acids: CASSVGRENYGYTF. In DNA form, the CDR3 reads TGCGCCAGCAGTGTGGGCAGAGAGAACTATGGCTACACCTTC.

This chain connects TRBV28 to TRBJ2-7, with 7 positions matching TRBD1. CDR1 is MDHEN and CDR2 is SYDVKM in the germline V gene. V gave up 5 bases and J gave up 9 bases; unmatched junction bases: 4. This CDR3 is built from 11 residues. This chain's CDR3 is CASSIDRAQYF. The CDR3 coding sequence is TGTGCCAGCAGTATTGACAGGGCGCAGTACTTC.

V usage is TRBV19 and J usage is TRBJ2-1; D possibly corresponds to TRBD2 (6 bases). With 5 bases removed from V and 10 bases from J, the gap between germline ends came to 12 bases. This CDR3 spans 12 amino acids. The germline V gene encodes CDR1 LNHDA and CDR2 SQIVND (reference sequence). The CDR3 loop reads CASSLTGDEQFF. For the CDR3, the DNA is TGTGCCAGTAGTCTTACGGGAGACGAGCAGTTCTTC. Variable domain in full (rest from reference TRBV19 and TRBJ2-1): DGGITQSPKYLFRKEGQNVTLSCEQNLNHDAMYWYRQDPGQGLRLIYYSQIVNDFQKGDIAEGYSVSREKKESFPLTVTSAQKNPTAFYLCASSLTGDEQFFGPGTRLTVL.

The chain combines TRBV7-3 with TRBJ1-1; TRBD1 agrees at 8 bases. Per germline, CDR1 SGHTA and CDR2 FQGTGA. This CDR3 comprises 18 residues. The trim removed 6 bases at V and 6 bases at J, leaving 21 bases unmatched. CDR3 protein: CASRDPGQEELWSAEAFF. CDR3 bases: TGTGCCAGCAGGGACCCGGGACAGGAAGAGCTTTGGAGCGCTGAAGCTTTCTTT. Supplemented by reference TRBV7-3 and TRBJ1-1, the full variable domain reads GAGVSQTPSNKVTEKGKYVELRCDPISGHTALYWYRQSLGQGPEFLIYFQGTGAADDSGLPNDRFFAVRPEGSVSTLKIQRTERGDSAVYLCASRDPGQEELWSAEAFFGQGTRLTVV.

The chain combines TRBV11-3 with TRBJ2-1, with 12 positions matching TRBD2. CDR1 SGHNT and CDR2 YENEEA come from the germline V gene. This CDR3 has 16 residues. The V and J ends lost 1 base and 10 bases, in that order; junction bases with no gene match: 8. CDR3 coding DNA: TGTGCCAGCAGCTTAGGGGCTAGCGGGAGGGCGCGGGAGCAGTTCTTC. Protein product: CASSLGASGRAREQFF.

The V and J genes are TRBV9 and TRBJ2-5; 8 nucleotides match TRBD1. Germline CDR1 is SGDLS and CDR2 is YYNGEE. The ends lost 3 bases at V and 4 bases at J; junction bases unmatched: 14. This CDR3 comprises 17 residues. CDR3 protein: CASSAQRRTGWGETQYF. The CDR3 nucleotides are TGTGCCAGCAGCGCCCAACGTCGGACAGGGTGGGGAGAGACCCAGTACTTC.